The clone carrying this TCR beta chain was seen a few times. Its antigen is undetermined. TCRdb recomputed calls from the reads with MiXCR, one row per CDR3 protein. The sample contains about 310,000 distinct CDR3 sequences, approximately 8.9% of which appear only once. The sample comes from a study of T cell repertoires in cytomegalovirus infection. Across the study: Indications came from public TCR beta signatures; they pointed to CMV infection and to a matching HLA type. Whole-study results and caveats: Within the response measured ex vivo, HLA-C-restricted CMV-specific TCR beta clonotypes were dominant. Summed public TCR beta family frequency identified CMV carriers bearing the relevant HLA.

The V and J ends lost 10 bases and 5 bases, in that order; junction bases with no gene match: 2. The length of the CDR3 is 11 residues. The genes are TRBV12-3 or TRBV12-4 and TRBJ2-1; 7 bases agree with TRBD2. The source is a human donor in good health (CMV status not recorded). Some clones in this sample may be carry-over from other donors' samples. Sequenced sample: PBMCs. The CDR3 sequence: CAIGGNNEQFF. DNA for the CDR3: TGTGCCATCGGGGGGAACAATGAGCAGTTCTTC.